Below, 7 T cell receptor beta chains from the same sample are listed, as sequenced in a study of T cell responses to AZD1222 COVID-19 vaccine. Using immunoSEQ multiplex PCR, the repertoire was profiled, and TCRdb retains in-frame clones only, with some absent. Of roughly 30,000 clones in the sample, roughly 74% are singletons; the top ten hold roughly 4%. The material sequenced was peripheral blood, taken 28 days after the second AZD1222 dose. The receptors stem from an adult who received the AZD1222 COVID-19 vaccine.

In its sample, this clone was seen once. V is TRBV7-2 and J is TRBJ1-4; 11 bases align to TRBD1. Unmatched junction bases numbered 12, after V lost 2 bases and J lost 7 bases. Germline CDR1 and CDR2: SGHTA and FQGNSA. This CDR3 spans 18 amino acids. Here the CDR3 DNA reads TGTGCCAGCAGCTTACGGTGGACAGGGGGCATCAAAGGTGAAAAACTGTTTTTT. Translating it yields CASSLRWTGGIKGEKLFF.

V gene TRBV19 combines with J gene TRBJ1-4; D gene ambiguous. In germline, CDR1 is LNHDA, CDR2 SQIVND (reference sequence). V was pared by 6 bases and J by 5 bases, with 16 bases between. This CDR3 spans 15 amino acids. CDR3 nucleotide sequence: TGTGCCAGTAGGCAAGGACCGGGAGGAAATGAAAAACTGTTTTTT. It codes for CASRQGPGGNEKLFF.

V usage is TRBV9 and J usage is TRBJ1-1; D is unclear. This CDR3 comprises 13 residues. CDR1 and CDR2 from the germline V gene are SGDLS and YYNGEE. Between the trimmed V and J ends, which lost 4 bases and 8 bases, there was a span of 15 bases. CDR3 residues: CASSPAARNEAFF. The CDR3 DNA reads TGTGCCAGCAGCCCCGCGGCAAGGAACGAAGCTTTCTTT.

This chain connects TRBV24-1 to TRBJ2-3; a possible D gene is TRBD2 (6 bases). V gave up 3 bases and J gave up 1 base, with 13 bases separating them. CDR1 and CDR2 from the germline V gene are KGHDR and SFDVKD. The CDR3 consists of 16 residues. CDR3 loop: CATSDPLAFGTDTQYF. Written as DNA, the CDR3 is TGTGCCACCAGTGATCCGCTAGCGTTTGGCACAGATACGCAGTATTTT.

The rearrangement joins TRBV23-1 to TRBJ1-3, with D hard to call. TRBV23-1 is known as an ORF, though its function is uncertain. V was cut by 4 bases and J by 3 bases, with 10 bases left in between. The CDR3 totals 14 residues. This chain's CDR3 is CASSRGECGNTIYF. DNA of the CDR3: TGCGCCAGCAGTCGCGGTGAGTGTGGAAACACCATATATTTT.

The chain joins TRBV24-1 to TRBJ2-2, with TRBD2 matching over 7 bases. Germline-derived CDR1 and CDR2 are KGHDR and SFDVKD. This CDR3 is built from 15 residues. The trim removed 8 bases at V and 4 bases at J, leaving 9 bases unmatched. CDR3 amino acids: CATMQGGQGTGELFF. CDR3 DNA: TGTGCCACCATGCAGGGAGGGCAGGGCACCGGGGAGCTGTTTTTT.

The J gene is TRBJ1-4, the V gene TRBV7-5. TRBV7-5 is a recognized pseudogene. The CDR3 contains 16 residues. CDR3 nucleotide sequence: TGTGCCAGAAGCCCTCCGGGACCAGACCGTAATGAAAAACTGTTTTTT. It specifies CARSPPGPDRNEKLFF.